The 29 T cell receptor beta chains below come from one sample, sequenced in a study of shared T cell receptors in the human thymus. Data came from immunoSEQ multiplex PCR; TCRdb stores just in-frame clones and leaves some out. Counted here are hundreds of thousands of clones, more than 75% occurring once; the ten biggest clones make up about 0.0094%. The sample was also reused in another study, on human thymus T cells.

The sequenced sample was thymocytes. Every receptor here comes from a boy younger than two with a congenital heart defect.

The chain carries TRBV11-2 and TRBJ2-5; tentatively, D is TRBD1 (6 bases). This CDR3 has 13 amino acids. Trimming removed 4 bases at V and 0 bases at J, with 6 bases between. Per germline, CDR1 SGHAT and CDR2 FQNNGV. The CDR3 region is CASSYRDQETQYF. The CDR3 coding sequence is TGTGCCAGCAGCTACAGGGACCAAGAGACCCAGTACTTC.

The table lists this clone with a count of one. The chain combines TRBV29-1 with TRBJ2-7; tentative D call: TRBD1 (6 bases). This CDR3 comprises 11 residues. Trimming took off 7 bases at V and 2 bases at J, with 9 bases between the two ends. Germline-derived CDR1 and CDR2 are SQVTM and ANQGSEA. This CDR3 is CSAGTTYEQYF. In DNA, the CDR3 is TGCAGCGCCGGGACAACCTACGAGCAGTACTTC.

This sequence joins TRBV5-6 and TRBJ2-5; 9 positions agree with TRBD2. The DNA end is more similar to TRBJ2-7, so the J call may be wrong. This CDR3 is 17 amino acids long. Germline V lookup: CDR1 SGHDT, CDR2 YYEEEE. The CDR3 spells CASSLRVLSGRIYEQYF. The CDR3 coding sequence is TGTGCCAGCAGCTTGAGGGTCCTAAGCGGGAGGATCTACGAGCAGTACTTC.

The CDR3 spells CASNPLGVMNTEAFF. The CDR3 region has the DNA TGCGCCAGCAACCCATTAGGGGTCATGAACACTGAAGCTTTCTTT. The chain uses TRBV5-1 and TRBJ1-1, with D possibly matching TRBD1 (5 bases). The CDR3 runs 15 residues. CDR1 and CDR2 (germline): SGHRS, YFSETQ. Trimming took off 6 bases at V and 0 bases at J, with 15 bases between the two ends.

J is TRBJ1-2 and V is TRBV2, with 12 nucleotides matching TRBD1. Trimming at V came to 4 bases and at J to 7 bases, leaving 4 bases not matched to a gene. The CDR3 spans 14 residues. Germline V CDR1 and CDR2: SNHLY, FYNNEI. This CDR3 reads CASSAGQGAGGYTF. The CDR3 region has the DNA TGTGCCAGCAGTGCGGGACAGGGGGCCGGTGGCTACACCTTC.

The V and J genes are TRBV7-2 and TRBJ2-1, with D unclear. Deletions cut 2 bases from V and 0 bases from J, with 8 bases between. Germline CDR1 and CDR2: SGHTA and FQGNSA. This CDR3 has 15 amino acids. CDR3 DNA sequence: TGTGCCAGCAGCTTATACTCATGCTCCTACAATGAGCAGTTCTTC. This codes for CASSLYSCSYNEQFF.

The V gene is TRBV5-6, the J gene TRBJ2-5, with TRBD1 matching over 9 bases. V shed 4 bases and J 4 bases; nucleotides not matched to a gene: 17. Germline V gene data show CDR1 as SGHDT and CDR2 as YYEEEE. The CDR3 is 18 residues long. CDR3 sequence: CASSAHRKQGAPPETQYF. The CDR3 DNA reads as TGTGCCAGCAGCGCCCACCGGAAACAGGGGGCACCCCCAGAGACCCAGTACTTC.

This chain uses TRBV7-9 with TRBJ2-3; D is undetermined. The CDR3 loop spans 12 amino acids. V shed 6 bases and J shed 5 bases, with 9 bases lying between them. The V gene's germline CDR1 is SEHNR and CDR2 FQNEAQ (reference sequence). In DNA form, the CDR3 reads TGTGCCAGCAGTCGCAGCGAAGATACGCAGTATTTT. This encodes CASSRSEDTQYF.

The chain is built from TRBV6-5 and TRBJ2-4, with a tentative D call TRBD2 (6 bases). This CDR3 is built from 15 residues. Trimming removed 4 bases at V and 0 bases at J, with 10 bases between. Germline CDR1 is MNHEY and CDR2 is SVGAGI. The CDR3 DNA reads as TGTGCCAGCAGTTTGGGGGGTCTAGCCAAAAACATTCAGTACTTC. Protein product: CASSLGGLAKNIQYF.

The CDR3 DNA follows: TGTGCCAGCAGTTTATCGACCGGGACTACCGCCTACGAGCAGTACTTC. It yields the protein CASSLSTGTTAYEQYF. The chain uses TRBV27 and TRBJ2-7; the match to TRBD2 covers 7 bases. CDR1 MNHEY and CDR2 SMNVEV come from the germline V gene (reference sequence). The trim removed 0 bases at V and 2 bases at J, leaving 7 bases unmatched. This CDR3 comprises 16 residues.

The V call is TRBV5-1, the J call TRBJ2-7, with TRBD1 matching 7 bases. Trimming at V came to 1 base and at J to 2 bases, leaving 6 bases not matched to a gene. Germline V gives CDR1 SGHRS, CDR2 YFSETQ. The CDR3 runs 15 residues. The CDR3 region has the DNA TGCGCCAGCAGCTTGTGGGACAGTCTAGCCTACGAGCAGTACTTC. Translating it yields CASSLWDSLAYEQYF.

J is TRBJ1-1 and V is TRBV28, with 12 bases aligning to TRBD1. Germline V lookup: CDR1 MDHEN, CDR2 SYDVKM. Germline trimming cut 4 bases from V and 1 base from J; bases unmatched to any gene: 16. The CDR3 totals 20 residues. The chain's CDR3 is CASSSKVNRDRGRRNTEAFF. CDR3 in DNA: TGTGCCAGCAGTTCCAAGGTTAACCGGGACAGGGGGCGGCGGAACACTGAAGCTTTCTTT.

The gene calls are TRBV9 and TRBJ2-7, with D perhaps matching TRBD2 (6 bases). This CDR3 region has 16 residues. CDR1 and CDR2 (germline): SGDLS, YYNGEE. Trimming cost V 5 bases and J 5 bases, with 23 bases left between them. This CDR3 is CASSGSSPTSFHEQYF. The CDR3, as DNA: TGTGCCAGCAGTGGTAGTTCCCCGACTAGTTTCCACGAGCAGTACTTC.

CDR3 sequence: CATSNLNTRPGSNQPQHF. DNA of the CDR3: TGTGCCACCAGCAACTTGAACACCCGCCCGGGTAGCAATCAGCCCCAGCATTTT. The J gene is TRBJ1-5, the V gene TRBV15; D gene uncertain. This CDR3 region has 18 residues. V lost 4 bases, J lost 0 bases, and 19 bases lay in between. Germline V lookup: CDR1 LNHNV, CDR2 YYDKDF (reference sequence).

The genes are TRBV28 and TRBJ1-4, with D perhaps TRBD1 (5 bases). This CDR3 spans 17 amino acids. V shed 3 bases and J shed 0 bases, with 14 bases lying between them. The germline V gene encodes CDR1 MDHEN and CDR2 SYDVKM. In DNA, the CDR3 is TGTGCCAGCAGTTTCGCCTCGCGGGGCGCAACTAATGAAAAACTGTTTTTT. Amino acids: CASSFASRGATNEKLFF.

V usage is TRBV2 and J usage is TRBJ1-6; 7 positions agree with TRBD1. In germline, CDR1 is SNHLY, CDR2 FYNNEI. The CDR3 covers 14 residues. The junction had 6 bases not matched to a gene; V was cut back by 3 bases and J by 10 bases. In DNA, the CDR3 is TGTGCCAGCAGTGAGGGGGACAGCGGGTCACCCCTCCACTTT. As protein: CASSEGDSGSPLHF.

The genes are TRBV28 and TRBJ2-2; TRBD1 agrees at 7 bases. The V gene's germline CDR1 is MDHEN and CDR2 SYDVKM. The ends lost 6 bases at V and 0 bases at J; junction bases unmatched: 4. This CDR3 contains 15 residues. In DNA form, the CDR3 reads TGTGCCAGCAGACCCCAGGGGGCGAACACCGGGGAGCTGTTTTTT. As protein: CASRPQGANTGELFF.

The chain recombines TRBV5-6 with TRBJ1-6, with TRBD1 matching 9 bases. Per germline, CDR1 SGHDT and CDR2 YYEEEE. The J segment lost 3 bases and the V segment lost 3 bases, leaving 4 bases of the junction unmatched. The length of the CDR3 is 16 residues. CDR3 sequence: CASSYGTGLYNSPLHF. CDR3 DNA: TGTGCCAGCAGCTATGGGACAGGGCTCTATAATTCACCCCTCCACTTT.

The chain carries TRBV9 and TRBJ1-1; 11 nucleotides line up with TRBD1. The CDR3 covers 14 residues. Looked up from germline, CDR1 is SGDLS and CDR2 is YYNGEE. The ends lost 5 bases at V and 3 bases at J; junction bases unmatched: 3. DNA of the CDR3: TGTGCCAGCAGATTGGGACAGGGGGACACTGAAGCTTTCTTT. Its translation is CASRLGQGDTEAFF.

This chain connects TRBV6-1 to TRBJ2-5, with a possible D match to TRBD1 (6 bases). Germline-derived CDR1 and CDR2 are MNHNS and SASEGT. Deletions cut 1 base from V and 3 bases from J, with 9 bases between. This CDR3 region has 14 residues. This CDR3 is CASSEETGKETQYF. CDR3 bases: TGTGCCAGCAGTGAAGAGACAGGCAAAGAGACCCAGTACTTC.

The chain recombines TRBV7-2 with TRBJ2-1; 10 bases match TRBD2. The trim removed 8 bases at V and 7 bases at J, leaving 14 bases unmatched. The CDR3 consists of 16 residues. Looked up from germline, CDR1 is SGHTA and CDR2 is FQGNSA. CDR3: CASGTSVRLPKNEQFF. The CDR3 DNA reads as TGTGCCAGCGGGACTAGCGTTAGACTACCCAAAAATGAGCAGTTCTTC.

The CDR3 region has the DNA TGTGCCAGCAGTTTATGGCCAGCCTACAATGAGCAGTTCTTC. As protein: CASSLWPAYNEQFF. The genes are TRBV27 and TRBJ2-1; D uncertain. CDR1 MNHEY and CDR2 SMNVEV come from the germline V gene (reference sequence). This CDR3 region has 14 residues. The V end lost 1 base, the J end lost 2 bases, and 6 bases lay between the germline ends.

The V gene is TRBV9, the J gene TRBJ1-3; perhaps TRBD1 as D (5 bases). V lost 4 bases to trimming and J lost 1 base, with 18 bases between them. CDR3 length equals 17 residues. In germline, CDR1 is SGDLS, CDR2 YYNGEE. CDR3 DNA: TGTGCCAGCAGCCCCGGAGGCGGGGGAAGTTCTGGAAACACCATATATTTT. Its protein product is CASSPGGGGSSGNTIYF.

The rearrangement links TRBV5-6 to TRBJ2-7, with a possible D match to TRBD2 (6 bases). Germline V gene lookup returns CDR1 SGHDT and CDR2 YYEEEE. The CDR3 is made up of 19 amino acids. Deletions cut 1 base from V and 3 bases from J, with 26 bases between. The CDR3 nucleotides read TGTGCCAGCAGCTTGTTTTATGTTGCTTCCTTGGGAGGCGGCTACGAGCAGTACTTC. Translated, it gives CASSLFYVASLGGGYEQYF.

This sequence joins TRBV7-2 and TRBJ1-1, with TRBD1 as a possible D gene (5 bases). This CDR3 comprises 15 residues. V gave up 3 bases and J gave up 4 bases, with 15 bases separating them. The germline V gene has CDR1 SGHTA and CDR2 FQGNSA. The CDR3 bases are TGTGCCAGCAGCTTTGGGGACTGGGGAGCCACTGAAGCTTTCTTT. Protein sequence: CASSFGDWGATEAFF.

The chain carries TRBV12-5 and TRBJ2-5; 8 nucleotides line up with TRBD2. Trimming cost V 0 bases and J 6 bases; bases outside gene matches: 12. The CDR3 is 17 residues long. Germline CDR1 and CDR2: LGHNT and FRNRAP. As DNA, the CDR3 is TGTGCTAGTGGTTTGGTACGGGGGGGGAGCAGGTTTCAGACCCAGTACTTC. This codes for CASGLVRGGSRFQTQYF.

CDR3 residues: CASSPRAPRGSPYNEQFF. The CDR3 DNA is TGTGCCAGCAGCCCTAGGGCGCCTCGCGGGTCCCCGTACAATGAGCAGTTCTTC. V and J are TRBV7-9 and TRBJ2-1, with D possibly being TRBD2 (5 bases). The germline CDR1 and CDR2 sequences are SEHNR and FQNEAQ (reference sequence). Trimming took off 5 bases at V and 4 bases at J, with 24 bases between the two ends. The CDR3 loop spans 18 amino acids.

The chain is built from TRBV27 and TRBJ2-7; 11 positions agree with TRBD2. This CDR3 contains 16 residues. CDR1 and CDR2 (germline): MNHEY, SMNVEV (reference sequence). After removal of 5 bases from V and 2 bases from J, the junction contained 8 bases not matched to a gene. The CDR3 protein is CASSRVSGRATYEQYF. CDR3 in DNA: TGTGCCAGCAGTCGTGTTAGCGGGAGGGCTACCTACGAGCAGTACTTC.

The chain employs TRBV19 and TRBJ1-1, with a weak D call TRBD1 (5 bases). The CDR3 contains 15 residues. V lost 4 bases, J lost 4 bases, and 16 bases lay in between. CDR1 LNHDA and CDR2 SQIVND come from the germline V gene (reference sequence). The CDR3 reads CASSNGPRQGTEAFF. The CDR3 bases are TGTGCCAGTAGTAATGGACCCCGCCAGGGCACTGAAGCTTTCTTT.